This entry describes one T cell receptor beta chain. Its antigen is not yet known. One end of the junction varies from germline; a read error may be responsible. Taken from the germline V gene, the CDR1 and CDR2 loops are SGHTA and FQGTGA. Counted from cysteine to phenylalanine, this CDR3 has 15 amino acids. Only the CDR3 DNA stays, 45 bases, in frame from base 1. A case-control design nested within a healthcare worker cohort in London, UK, was used, with weekly nasopharyngeal swab PCR tests and blood sampling performed. Healthcare workers were enrolled in the week of the UK lockdown, from 23 to 31 March 2020, and were followed every week for up to roughly 15 weeks. This entry belongs to a study of early T cells in non-severe SARS-CoV-2 infection (dated by TCRdb to the early 2020s). At the level of the whole study: Bulk RNA from unsorted whole blood was used for TCR sequencing, so alpha and beta chains could not be paired. Findings and caveats that apply to the study as a whole: VDJdb matching was skewed toward anti-spike CD8 responses and likely underestimated virus-specific expansions by missing private and CD4 specificities.

The library was obtained by 5' RACE. Sequencing took place on a NextSeq 500. To correct for sequencing error and PCR bias, the TCR library protocol tagged individual cDNA molecules with unique molecular identifiers. Sequencing covered both TCR alpha and beta chains, and within each sample the abundances of alpha and beta sequences were tightly co-correlated. Per the source publication's procedure: Decombinator V4 was used to annotate TCR sequences for V gene, J gene and CDR3. TCRs were defined as expanded if a significant change between any two time points was detected under a Poisson model with p below 0.0001. Abundances of TCRs were expressed as counts per million after normalisation to the total number of TCRs sequenced in each sample. MAIT TCRs were defined by TRAV1-2 paired with TRAJ12, TRAJ20 or TRAJ33, and iNKT TCRs by TRAV10 paired with TRAJ18. VDJdb, accessed on 1 November 2021, was searched for TCRs annotated for CMV, EBV and SARS-CoV-2, and TCRs annotated for more than one antigen were excluded. Through fastp at Q25 and MiXCR, TCRdb rebuilt clones from the public reads, retaining in-frame beta chains. Identical CDR3 proteins give one entry, which carries the most common genes and DNA. The V and J calls, along with clone size, are taken from TCRdb and not from the paper's own processing. Here the sample has tens of thousands of distinct CDR3 sequences; 12% occur a single time. Clones ranked in the top ten supply approximately 6.4% of the sample.

The sequenced material came from whole blood. The clonotype was recovered from an adult who was a healthcare worker with PCR-confirmed SARS-CoV-2 infection or an uninfected control (not recorded which). In this chain, TRBV7-3 is recombined with TRBJ2-2; the D gene is possibly TRBD1, with 6 bases matching. The DNA sequence is TGTGCCAGCAGCTTAATCACAGGGTCGGCCGGGGAGCTGATTTTT. It translates as CASSLITGSAGELIF.